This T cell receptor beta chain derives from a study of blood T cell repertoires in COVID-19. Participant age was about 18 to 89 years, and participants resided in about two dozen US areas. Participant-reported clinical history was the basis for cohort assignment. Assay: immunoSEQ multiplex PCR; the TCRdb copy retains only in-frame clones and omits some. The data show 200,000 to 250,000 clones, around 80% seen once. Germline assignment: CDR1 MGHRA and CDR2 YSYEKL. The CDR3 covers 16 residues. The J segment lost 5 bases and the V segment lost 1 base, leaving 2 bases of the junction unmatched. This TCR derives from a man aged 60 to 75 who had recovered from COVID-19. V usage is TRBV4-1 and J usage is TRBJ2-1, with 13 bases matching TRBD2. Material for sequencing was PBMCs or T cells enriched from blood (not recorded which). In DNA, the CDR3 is TGCGCCAGCAGCCAAGGGACTAGCGGGGGCAACAATGAGCAGTTCTTC. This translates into CASSQGTSGGNNEQFF.